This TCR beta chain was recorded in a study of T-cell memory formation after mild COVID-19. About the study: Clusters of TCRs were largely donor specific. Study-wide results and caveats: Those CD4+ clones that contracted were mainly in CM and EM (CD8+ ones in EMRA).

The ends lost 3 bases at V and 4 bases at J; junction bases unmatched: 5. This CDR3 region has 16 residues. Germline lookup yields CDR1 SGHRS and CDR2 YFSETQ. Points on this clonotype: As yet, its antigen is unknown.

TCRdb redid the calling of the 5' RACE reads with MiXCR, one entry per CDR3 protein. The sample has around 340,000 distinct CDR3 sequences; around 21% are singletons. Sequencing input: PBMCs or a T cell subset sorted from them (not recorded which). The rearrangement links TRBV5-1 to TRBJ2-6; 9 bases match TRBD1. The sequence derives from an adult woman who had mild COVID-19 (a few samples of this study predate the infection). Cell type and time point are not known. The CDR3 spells CASSWNRGPGANVLTF. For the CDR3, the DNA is TGCGCCAGCAGCTGGAACAGGGGGCCCGGGGCCAACGTCCTGACTTTC.